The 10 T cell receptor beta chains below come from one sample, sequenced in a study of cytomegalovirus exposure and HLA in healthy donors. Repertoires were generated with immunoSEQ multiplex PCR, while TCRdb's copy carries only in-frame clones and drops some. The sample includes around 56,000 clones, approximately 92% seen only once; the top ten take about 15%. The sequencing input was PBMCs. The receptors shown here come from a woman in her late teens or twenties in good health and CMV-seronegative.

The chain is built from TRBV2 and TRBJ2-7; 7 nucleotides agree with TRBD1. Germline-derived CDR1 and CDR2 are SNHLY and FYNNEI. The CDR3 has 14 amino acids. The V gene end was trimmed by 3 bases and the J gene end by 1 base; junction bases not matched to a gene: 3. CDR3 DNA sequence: TGTGCCAGCAGTGATCGACAGGGATCCTACGAGCAGTACTTC. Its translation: CASSDRQGSYEQYF.

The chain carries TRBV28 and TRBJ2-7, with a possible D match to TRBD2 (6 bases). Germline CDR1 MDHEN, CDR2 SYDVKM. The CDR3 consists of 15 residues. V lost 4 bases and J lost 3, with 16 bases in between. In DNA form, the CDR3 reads TGTGCCAGCAGTTCCCCCCGGCGGGACCTCTACGAGCAGTACTTC. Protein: CASSSPRRDLYEQYF.

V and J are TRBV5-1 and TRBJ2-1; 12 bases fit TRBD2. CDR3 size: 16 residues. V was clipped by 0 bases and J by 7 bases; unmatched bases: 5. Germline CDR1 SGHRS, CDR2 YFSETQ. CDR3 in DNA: TGCGCCAGCAGCTTGGAAGCTAGCGGGGGGGTTAATGAGCAGTTCTTC. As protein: CASSLEASGGVNEQFF.

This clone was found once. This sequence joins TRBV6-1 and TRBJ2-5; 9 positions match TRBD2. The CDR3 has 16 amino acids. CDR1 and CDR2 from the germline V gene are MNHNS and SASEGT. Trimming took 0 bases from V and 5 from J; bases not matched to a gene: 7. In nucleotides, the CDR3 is TGTGCCAGCAGTGAAGCGCTCGGCGGGGGGGGCGAGACCCAGTACTTC. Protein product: CASSEALGGGGETQYF.

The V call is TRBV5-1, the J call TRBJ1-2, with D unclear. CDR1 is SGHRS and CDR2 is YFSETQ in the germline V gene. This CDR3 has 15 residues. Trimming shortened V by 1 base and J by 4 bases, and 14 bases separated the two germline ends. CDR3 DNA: TGCGCCAGCAGCTTGTCTTCATCTACCTCCTATGGCTACACCTTC. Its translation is CASSLSSSTSYGYTF.

The CDR3 is CASSPVDRGYGYTF. CDR3 DNA: TGTGCCAGCAGTCCCGTTGACCGAGGCTATGGCTACACCTTC. V and J are TRBV27 and TRBJ1-2; D unresolved. CDR1 and CDR2 from the germline V gene are MNHEY and SMNVEV (reference sequence). Deletions cut 5 bases from V and 4 bases from J, with 14 bases between. This CDR3 has 14 amino acids.

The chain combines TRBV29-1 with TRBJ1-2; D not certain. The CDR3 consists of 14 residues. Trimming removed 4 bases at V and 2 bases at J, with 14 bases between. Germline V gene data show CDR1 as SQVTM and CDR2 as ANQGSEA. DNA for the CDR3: TGCAGCGTTGTGGGTCGGGGTAGAAACTATGGCTACACCTTC. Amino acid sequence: CSVVGRGRNYGYTF. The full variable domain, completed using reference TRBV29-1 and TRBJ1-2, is SAVISQKPSRDICQRGTSLTIQCQVDSQVTMMFWYRQQPGQSLTLIATANQGSEATYESGFVIDKFPISRPNLTFSTLTVSNMSPEDSSIYLCSVVGRGRNYGYTFGSGTRLTVV.

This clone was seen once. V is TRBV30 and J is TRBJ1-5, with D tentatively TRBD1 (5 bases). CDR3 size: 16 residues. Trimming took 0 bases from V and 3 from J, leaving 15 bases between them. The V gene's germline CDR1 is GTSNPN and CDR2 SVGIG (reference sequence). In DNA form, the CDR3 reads TGTGCCTGGAGTGTGGGGCCGGGAGCACACAATCAGCCCCAGCATTTT. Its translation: CAWSVGPGAHNQPQHF.

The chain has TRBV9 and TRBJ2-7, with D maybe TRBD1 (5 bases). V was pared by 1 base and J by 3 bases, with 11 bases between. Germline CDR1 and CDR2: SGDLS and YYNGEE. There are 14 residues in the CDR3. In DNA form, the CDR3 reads TGTGCCAGCAGCGTAACAGGTTTTCACTACGAGCAGTACTTC. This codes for CASSVTGFHYEQYF.

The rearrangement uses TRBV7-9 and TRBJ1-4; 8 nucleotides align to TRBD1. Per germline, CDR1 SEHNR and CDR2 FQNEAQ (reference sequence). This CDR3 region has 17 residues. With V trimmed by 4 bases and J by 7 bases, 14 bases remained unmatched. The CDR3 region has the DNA TGTGCCAGCAGCTCTCCGAAAACAGGGGGGGGGACTGAAAAACTGTTTTTT. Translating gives CASSSPKTGGGTEKLFF.